This is a list of T cell receptor beta chains from one sample in a study of identical twins. TCRdb reanalysed the 5' RACE reads using MiXCR and keeps one entry per CDR3 protein. The sample records more than 1.5 million distinct CDR3 sequences, roughly a third being singletons. What was sequenced was cord blood. All receptors derive from a newborn girl in good health. Each CDR3 is given with its conserved first and last residue. D genes are given only for firm matches. Clone size is shown for a subset of rows, as once, few, many or a class of expanded clone.

j_gene	v_gene	len	abundance	d_gene	CDR3aa	CDR3nt
TRBJ1-5	TRBV12-3/TRBV12-4	15	few	NA	CASSLEAGQGQPQHF	TGTGCCAGCAGTTTAGAGGCAGGGCAGGGGCAGCCCCAGCATTTT
TRBJ1-1	TRBV6-6	15	NA	TRBD1	CASSSSGTGYTEAFF	TGTGCCAGCAGTTCCTCCGGGACAGGTTACACTGAAGCTTTCTTT
TRBJ2-4	TRBV13	15	few	TRBD2	CASSSQREGNNEQYF	TGTGCCAGCAGCTCACAGCGGGAGGGTAACAATGAGCAGTACTTC
TRBJ2-3	TRBV18	15	NA	NA	CASSPWDGYTDTQYF	TGTGCCAGCTCACCATGGGACGGATACACAGATACGCAGTATTTT
TRBJ2-4	TRBV5-1	15	few	TRBD2	CASSSTSGAYNEQYF	TGCGCCAGCAGCTCTACTAGCGGGGCTTACAATGAGCAGTACTTC
TRBJ2-5	TRBV20-1	13	NA	NA	CSAVTAAQETQYF	TGCAGTGCTGTCACAGCCGCCCAAGAGACCCAGTACTTC
TRBJ2-3	TRBV3-1	14	few	NA	CASSQGPIPDTQYF	TGTGCCAGCAGCCAAGGTCCGATCCCGGATACGCAGTATTTT
TRBJ1-1	TRBV6-1	12	NA	TRBD1	CASSESGQGAFF	TGTGCCAGCAGTGAATCTGGACAGGGAGCTTTCTTT
TRBJ2-1	TRBV5-1	14	few	NA	CARAFSTLGNEQFF	TGCGCCAGAGCCTTTTCGACACTAGGAAATGAGCAGTTCTTC
TRBJ1-2	TRBV6-5	13	NA	NA	CASSHPLGSGYTF	TGTGCCAGCAGTCACCCCCTCGGTAGTGGCTACACCTTC
TRBJ2-3	TRBV7-2	16	NA	TRBD2	CASSSSGGAPTDTQYF	TGTGCCAGCAGCTCTAGCGGGGGGGCCCCCACAGATACGCAGTATTTT
TRBJ2-3	TRBV7-9	15	few	NA	CASTDGYSSTDTQYF	TGTGCCAGCACCGACGGTTATTCTAGCACAGATACGCAGTATTTT
TRBJ1-2	TRBV2	13	NA	NA	CASRGTPNYGYTF	TGTGCCAGCAGAGGGACCCCAAACTATGGCTACACCTTC
TRBJ1-6	TRBV25-1	16	once	TRBD1	CASSAPSGQGHSPLHF	TGTGCCAGCAGTGCGCCCTCGGGACAGGGACATTCACCCCTCCACTTT
TRBJ2-1	TRBV24-1	13	few	NA	CATSDLRDNEQFF	TGTGCCACCAGTGATTTGCGGGACAATGAGCAGTTCTTC
TRBJ1-2	TRBV5-1	16	few	NA	CASSLEFDGLAYGYTF	TGCGCCAGCAGCTTGGAATTTGACGGGCTAGCGTATGGCTACACCTTC
TRBJ2-3	TRBV12-3/TRBV12-4	14	few	NA	CASSFVPGTDTQYF	TGTGCCAGCAGTTTTGTACCGGGGACAGATACGCAGTATTTT
TRBJ1-2	TRBV20-1	14	few	NA	CSAIRQASNYGYTF	TGCAGTGCTATACGACAGGCTTCTAACTATGGCTACACCTTC
TRBJ2-3	TRBV20-1	15	NA	TRBD2	CSARAAGGPGRTQYF	TGCAGTGCTAGAGCGGCGGGAGGGCCTGGTAGAACGCAGTATTTT
TRBJ1-1	TRBV27	18	once	TRBD1	CASSLPFDRGLRNTEAFF	TGTGCCAGCAGTTTACCGTTCGACAGGGGGCTCAGGAACACTGAAGCTTTCTTT
TRBJ2-7	TRBV2	13	many	NA	CASSSDFSYEQYF	TGCGCCAGCAGCTCCGACTTCTCCTACGAGCAGTACTTC
TRBJ2-5	TRBV6-2/TRBV6-3	17	once	NA	CASNQLWDFTYQETQYF	TGTGCCAGCAACCAACTATGGGACTTCACTTACCAAGAGACCCAGTACTTC
TRBJ2-7	TRBV20-1	12	few	NA	CSAPDNIYEQYF	TGCAGTGCCCCGGACAACATCTACGAGCAGTACTTC
TRBJ1-2	TRBV6-6	13	few	NA	CASTPAQPYGYTF	TGTGCCAGCACCCCCGCACAGCCCTATGGCTACACCTTC
TRBJ1-4	TRBV2	14	NA	NA	CASRYREGSEKLFF	TGTGCCAGCAGGTACAGGGAAGGAAGTGAAAAACTGTTTTTT
TRBJ1-4	TRBV2	14	few	TRBD1	CASIQTGAVEKLFF	TGTGCCAGCATTCAAACAGGGGCGGTCGAAAAACTGTTTTTT
TRBJ2-3	TRBV10-3	13	NA	TRBD2	CAVQLAGTDTQYF	TGTGCCGTCCAACTAGCGGGCACAGATACGCAGTATTTT
TRBJ2-1	TRBV7-8	19	NA	TRBD2	CASSSPRVSGGGIRNEQFF	TGTGCCAGCAGCTCCCCGAGGGTTAGCGGGGGGGGGATTAGAAATGAGCAGTTCTTC
TRBJ1-2	TRBV6-1	14	NA	TRBD1	CASSVQQGYYGYTF	TGTGCCAGCAGCGTCCAACAGGGGTATTATGGCTACACCTTC
TRBJ2-1	TRBV13	13	many	NA	CASSPTATNEQFF	TGTGCCAGCAGCCCAACAGCCACGAATGAGCAGTTCTTC
TRBJ2-5	TRBV4-2	16	NA	TRBD1	CASSHAGQGAQETQYF	TGTGCCAGCAGCCATGCGGGACAGGGGGCGCAAGAGACCCAGTACTTC
TRBJ2-7	TRBV10-3	15	NA	NA	CAIRRSGHLTYEQYF	TGTGCCATCCGGCGGTCGGGACACCTTACCTACGAGCAGTACTTC
TRBJ2-1	TRBV20-1	19	NA	TRBD2	CSARALTSGGAGSYNEQFF	TGCAGTGCTAGAGCCCTCACTAGCGGGGGGGCCGGGTCCTACAATGAGCAGTTCTTC
TRBJ1-1	TRBV4-1	15	NA	NA	CASSSAAIPNTEAFF	TGCGCCAGCAGCTCCGCGGCGATACCTAACACTGAAGCTTTCTTT
TRBJ2-7	TRBV7-7	17	NA	NA	CASSLASKTGSDYEQYF	TGTGCTAGCAGCTTAGCGTCAAAGACCGGGTCGGACTACGAGCAGTACTTC
TRBJ2-5	TRBV4-2	13	many	NA	CASSQDSGETQYF	TGTGCCAGCAGCCAAGATAGCGGAGAGACCCAGTACTTC
TRBJ2-5	TRBV6-6	17	once	TRBD2	CASSYTGGTTTKETQYF	TGTGCCAGCAGTTACACCGGGGGGACTACAACAAAAGAGACCCAGTACTTC
TRBJ2-7	TRBV20-1	12	NA	NA	CSATSPWYEQYF	TGCAGTGCCACCTCACCGTGGTACGAGCAGTACTTC
TRBJ2-5	TRBV9	14	NA	NA	CASSEGITQETQYF	TGTGCCAGCAGCGAGGGGATTACACAAGAGACCCAGTACTTC
TRBJ2-1	TRBV3-1	16	NA	TRBD2	CASSQGSGGSYNEQFF	TGTGCCAGCAGCCAGGGGAGTGGCGGGAGCTACAATGAGCAGTTCTTC
TRBJ2-7	TRBV28	15	NA	NA	CASSLIPVGPDTQYF	TGTGCCAGCAGTTTAATCCCCGTCGGGCCCGATACCCAGTACTTC
TRBJ2-7	TRBV12-3/TRBV12-4	15	NA	TRBD1	CASSTGGWPRGEQYF	TGTGCCAGCAGTACAGGGGGCTGGCCGAGGGGCGAGCAGTACTTC
TRBJ1-2	TRBV29-1	13	few	NA	CSVESSRGYGYTF	TGCAGCGTTGAATCCTCCCGGGGCTATGGCTACACCTTC
TRBJ1-2	TRBV10-3	14	few	NA	CAISDRAEAPGYTF	TGTGCCATCAGTGATCGGGCCGAGGCTCCTGGCTACACCTTC
TRBJ1-1	TRBV4-1	15	NA	NA	CASSQDATWNTEAFF	TGCGCCAGCAGCCAAGATGCGACCTGGAACACTGAAGCTTTCTTT
TRBJ1-2	TRBV27	14	NA	TRBD1	CASSLRTTGEGYTF	TGTGCCAGCAGTTTACGCACGACAGGGGAAGGCTACACCTTC
TRBJ2-3	TRBV7-9	14	few	TRBD2	CAGGGSGRTDTQYF	TGTGCCGGAGGGGGAAGCGGGAGGACAGATACGCAGTATTTT
TRBJ1-2	TRBV4-2	14	many	NA	CASSQEPGLYGYTF	TGTGCCAGCAGCCAAGAGCCGGGACTGTATGGCTACACCTTC